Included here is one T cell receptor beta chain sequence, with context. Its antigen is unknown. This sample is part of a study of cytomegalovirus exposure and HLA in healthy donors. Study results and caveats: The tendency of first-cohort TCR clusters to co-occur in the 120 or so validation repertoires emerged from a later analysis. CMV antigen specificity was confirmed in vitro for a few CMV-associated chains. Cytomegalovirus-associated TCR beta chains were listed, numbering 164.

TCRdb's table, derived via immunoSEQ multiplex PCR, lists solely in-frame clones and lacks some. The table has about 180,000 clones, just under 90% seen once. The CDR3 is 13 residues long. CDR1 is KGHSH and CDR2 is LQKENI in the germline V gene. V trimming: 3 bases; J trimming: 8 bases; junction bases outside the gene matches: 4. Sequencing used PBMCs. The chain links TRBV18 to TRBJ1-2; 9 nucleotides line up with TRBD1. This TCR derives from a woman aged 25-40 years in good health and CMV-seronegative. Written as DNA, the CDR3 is TGTGCCAGCTCACCTAGGACAGGGGAAGGCTACACCTTC. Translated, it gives CASSPRTGEGYTF. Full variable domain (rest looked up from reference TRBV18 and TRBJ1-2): NAGVMQNPRHLVRRRGQEARLRCSPMKGHSHVYWYRQLPEEGLKFMVYLQKENIIDESGMPKERFSAEFPKEGPSILRIQQVVRGDSAAYFCASSPRTGEGYTFGSGTRLTVV.